The clone carrying this T cell receptor beta chain was counted a few times. No antigen is known for it. As for time point: after neoadjuvant nivolumab, at surgical resection. The data were taken from a study of neoadjuvant anti-PD-1 for oral cavity cancer. Findings and limits, study-wide: TCR analyses covered only a few patients per response group.

The CDR3 length is 18 residues. V trimming: 4 bases; J trimming: 2 bases; junction bases outside the gene matches: 9. The germline V gene encodes CDR1 MDHEN and CDR2 SYDVKM. Measured with immunoSEQ multiplex PCR; TCRdb has only the in-frame clones, and not every one. Among 20,000 to 30,000 clones listed, 25% to 30% were seen once. The TCR sequence derives from a person between 40 and 80 years old with oral cavity squamous cell carcinoma. The V gene is TRBV28, the J gene TRBJ1-5; 12 nucleotides agree with TRBD1. Sequencing was performed on tumor tissue, taken after nivolumab (anti-PD-1) treatment. CDR3 in amino acids: CASSSGTGGNWGNQPQHF. CDR3 DNA: TGTGCCAGCAGTTCCGGGACAGGGGGCAATTGGGGCAATCAGCCCCAGCATTTT.